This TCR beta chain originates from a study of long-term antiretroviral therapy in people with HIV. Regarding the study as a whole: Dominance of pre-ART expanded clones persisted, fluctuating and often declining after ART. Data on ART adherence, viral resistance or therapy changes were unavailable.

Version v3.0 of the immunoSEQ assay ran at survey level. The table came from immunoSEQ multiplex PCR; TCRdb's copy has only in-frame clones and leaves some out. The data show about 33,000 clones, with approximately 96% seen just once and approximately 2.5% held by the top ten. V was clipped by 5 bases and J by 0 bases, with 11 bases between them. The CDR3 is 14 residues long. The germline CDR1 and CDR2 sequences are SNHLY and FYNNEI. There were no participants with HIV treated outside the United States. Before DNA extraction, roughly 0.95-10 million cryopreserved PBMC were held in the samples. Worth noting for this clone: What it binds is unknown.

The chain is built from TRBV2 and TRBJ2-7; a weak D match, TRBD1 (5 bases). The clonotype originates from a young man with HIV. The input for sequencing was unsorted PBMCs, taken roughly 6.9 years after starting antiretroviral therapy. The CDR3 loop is CASSRQSDSYEQYF. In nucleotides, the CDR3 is TGTGCCAGCAGTCGACAGTCGGACTCCTACGAGCAGTACTTC.